The rows below give T cell receptor beta chains drawn from one sample of a study of cytomegalovirus exposure and HLA in healthy donors. Repertoires were generated with immunoSEQ multiplex PCR, while TCRdb's copy carries only in-frame clones and drops some. Of under 200,000 clones in the sample, more than 65% were seen once. Specimen: PBMCs. The receptor source for this set is a man aged 45 to 65 in good health and CMV-seropositive. Both conserved end residues are part of each CDR3. Fields, in order: clone size, V gene, CDR3 protein. Expanded clones are given a class, and other clones once, few, many or no size at all.

few	TRBV7-9	CSSSVTGERFF
few	TRBV7-9	CASTSDYGYTF
.	TRBV6-1	CASSESPGTTNQPQHF
.	TRBV7-6	CASSLASVNEAFF
.	TRBV5-1	CASRDLTGGGGYTF
.	TRBV7-9	CASSAGRGPGELFF
few	TRBV7-9	CASSLAGTSTDTQYF
.	TRBV6-5	CASSYRDSRGYTF
few	TRBV6-6	CASSYSSSGSYGYTF
.	TRBV5-1	CASSLRVAGGSGNEQFF
.	TRBV7-9	CASSLPTQGGRTEAFF
.	TRBV18	CASSPPNRGRNGETQYF
.	TRBV29-1	CSCYRGSYGYTF
.	TRBV27	CASRAGGTGELFF
.	TRBV5-6	CASSSLGAEATDTQYF
.	TRBV27	CASSSLTSGGARDTQYF
.	TRBV6-5	CASSPDQGPPQGYTF
few	TRBV6-5	CASSYGGQGGVGYTF
.	TRBV27	CASSLEAGGTDTQYF
.	TRBV5-1	CASSLEGITQVAGTEAFF
.	TRBV6-5	CASSSRQGRTEAFF
once	TRBV18	CASSLRQGVNEQYF
once	TRBV10-3	CAISLGHVNTGELFF
few	TRBV9	CASSVAVGSSYNEQFF
few	TRBV19	CASSIIGTGENYGYTF
.	TRBV19	CASSGGRQGPDTQYF
.	TRBV25-1	CASSESPGHQSPIHF
.	TRBV9	CASSVGQLNTEAFF
once	TRBV19	CASSSSGGAYEQYF
few	TRBV19	CASSLGQGDGTIYF
.	TRBV7-2	CASSLNRAMNTEAFF
.	TRBV5-1	CASSAGLAVKETQYF
.	TRBV19	CASSIGRDSGKLFF
.	TRBV9	CASSAEGTVMNTEAFF
.	TRBV7-2	CASSLGRGRITDTQYF
.	TRBV6-1	CASSESGAWDYGYTF
.	TRBV5-8	CASSLAGRGFGGYTF
.	TRBV10-1	CASSASGGAGGYTF
.	TRBV5-6	CASSLMTGVGTEAFF
.	TRBV30	CAWSVQTGELFF
.	TRBV9	CASSVGAGGENIQYF
.	TRBV5-1	CASSRLGGVQDTDTQYF